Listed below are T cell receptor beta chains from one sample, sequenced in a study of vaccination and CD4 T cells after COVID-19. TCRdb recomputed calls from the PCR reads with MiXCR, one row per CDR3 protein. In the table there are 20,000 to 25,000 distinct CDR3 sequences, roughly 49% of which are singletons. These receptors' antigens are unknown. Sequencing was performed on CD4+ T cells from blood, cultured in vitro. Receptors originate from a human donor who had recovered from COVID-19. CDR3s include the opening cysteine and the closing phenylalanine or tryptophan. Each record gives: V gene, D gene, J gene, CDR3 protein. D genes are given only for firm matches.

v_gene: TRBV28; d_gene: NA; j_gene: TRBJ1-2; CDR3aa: CASSRVSGGREKGYTF
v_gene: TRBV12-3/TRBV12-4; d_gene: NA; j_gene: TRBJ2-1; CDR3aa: CASSAPGGGIYNEQFF
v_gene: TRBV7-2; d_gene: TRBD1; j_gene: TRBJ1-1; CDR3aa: CASSLWTGGALTEAFF
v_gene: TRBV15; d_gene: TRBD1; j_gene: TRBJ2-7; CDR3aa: CATSTGDRRYEQYF
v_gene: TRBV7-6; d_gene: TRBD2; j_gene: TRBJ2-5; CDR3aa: CASSSLTSGQQETQYF
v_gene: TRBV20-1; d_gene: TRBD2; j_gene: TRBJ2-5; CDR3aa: CSASASGRETQYF
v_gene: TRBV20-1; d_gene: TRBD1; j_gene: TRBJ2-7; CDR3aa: CSASRDRVVSYEQYF
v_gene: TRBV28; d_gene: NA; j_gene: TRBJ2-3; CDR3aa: CASRSGAGGDTQYF
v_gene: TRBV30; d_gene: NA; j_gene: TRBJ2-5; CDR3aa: CAWDRGFQETQYF
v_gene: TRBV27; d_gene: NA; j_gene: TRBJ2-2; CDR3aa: CASSLTRSNTGELFF
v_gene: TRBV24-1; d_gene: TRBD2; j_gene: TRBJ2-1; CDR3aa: CATSDSGTRYEQFF
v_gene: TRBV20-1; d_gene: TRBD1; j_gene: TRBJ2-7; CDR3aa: CSARWGTGRYEQYF
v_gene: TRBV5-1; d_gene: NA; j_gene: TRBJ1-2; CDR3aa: CASSLDRDPNYTF
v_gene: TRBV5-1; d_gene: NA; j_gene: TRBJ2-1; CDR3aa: CASSFLATRSYNEQFF
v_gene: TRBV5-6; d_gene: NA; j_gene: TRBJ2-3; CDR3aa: CASSRTDTQYF
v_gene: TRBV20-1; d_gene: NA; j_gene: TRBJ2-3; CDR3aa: CSARVASGTDTQYF
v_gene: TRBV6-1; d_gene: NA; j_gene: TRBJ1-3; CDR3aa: CASSEAVRPGNTIYF
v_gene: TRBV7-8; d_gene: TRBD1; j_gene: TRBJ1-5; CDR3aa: CASSTTGEGPQHF
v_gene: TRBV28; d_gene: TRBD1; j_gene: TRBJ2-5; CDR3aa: CASSSGQQETQYF
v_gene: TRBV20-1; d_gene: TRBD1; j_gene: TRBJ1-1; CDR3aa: CSAPPGQGNTEAFF
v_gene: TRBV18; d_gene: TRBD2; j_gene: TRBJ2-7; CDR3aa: CASSPGLAGEGEQYF
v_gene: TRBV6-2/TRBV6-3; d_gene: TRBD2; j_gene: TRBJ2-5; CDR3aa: CASSRTSGGAETQYF
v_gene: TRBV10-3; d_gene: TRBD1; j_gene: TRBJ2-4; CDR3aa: CAISARTGGAGTNIQYF
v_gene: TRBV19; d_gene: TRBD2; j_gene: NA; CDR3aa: CASSMTSGRAAMVRETQYF
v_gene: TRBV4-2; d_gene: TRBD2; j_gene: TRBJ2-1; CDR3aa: CASSQDLSGLAYNEQFF
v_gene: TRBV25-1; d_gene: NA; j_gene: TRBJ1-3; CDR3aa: CASSANGHSSGNTIYF
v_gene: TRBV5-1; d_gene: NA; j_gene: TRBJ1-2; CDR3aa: CASSLSGGTGYTF
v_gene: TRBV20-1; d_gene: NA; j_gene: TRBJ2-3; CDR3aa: CSARGGGLRTDTQYF
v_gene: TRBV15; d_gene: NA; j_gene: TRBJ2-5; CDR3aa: CATSRDSERQETQYF
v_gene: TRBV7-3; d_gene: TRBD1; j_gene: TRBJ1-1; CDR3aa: CASSAQGRGTEAFF
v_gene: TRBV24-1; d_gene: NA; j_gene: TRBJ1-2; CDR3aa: CATSVVAREDYGYTF
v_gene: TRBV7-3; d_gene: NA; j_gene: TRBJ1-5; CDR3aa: CASSFPYLDGKVYSNQPQHF
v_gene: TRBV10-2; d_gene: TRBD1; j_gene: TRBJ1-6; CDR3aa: CASSGTRGLSSSYNSPLHF